These 15 T cell receptor beta chains were sequenced from one sample in a study of siplizumab effects on memory and regulatory T cells. Researchers maintained the mixed lymphocyte reaction cells in coculture at 37°C for over 5 days. Produced via immunoSEQ multiplex PCR; TCRdb's table is partial and in-frame only. Here the sample spans about 14,000 clones, almost 50% being singletons. These receptors have no known antigen. The material sequenced was CFSE-low (dividing) CD4+ T cells sorted from an allogeneic mixed lymphocyte reaction. The receptors were sampled from a human donor in good health; the cells came from an allogeneic mixed lymphocyte reaction.

The chain uses TRBV30 and TRBJ2-3; 9 bases match TRBD2. Trimming took 2 bases from V and 5 from J; bases not matched to a gene: 2. This CDR3 spans 13 amino acids. Germline V gives CDR1 GTSNPN, CDR2 SVGIG (reference sequence). CDR3 loop: CAWSMTSGDTQYF. The CDR3 DNA reads as TGTGCCTGGAGTATGACTAGCGGAGATACGCAGTATTTT.

The chain combines TRBV28 with TRBJ2-7; 12 nucleotides line up with TRBD1. Germline V gene lookup returns CDR1 MDHEN and CDR2 SYDVKM. There are 15 residues in the CDR3. Trimming cost V 5 bases and J 4 bases; bases outside gene matches: 6. The CDR3, as DNA: TGTGCCAGCAGTCCTCCGGGACAGGGGGCATACGAGCAGTACTTC. Translation: CASSPPGQGAYEQYF.

V is TRBV5-1 and J is TRBJ2-5, with D perhaps matching TRBD2 (6 bases). V lost 0 bases, J lost 4 bases, and 19 bases lay in between. Germline assignment: CDR1 SGHRS and CDR2 YFSETQ. This CDR3 has 17 amino acids. The CDR3 region is CASSLGIRAGAGETQYF. The CDR3 DNA reads TGCGCCAGCAGCTTGGGGATACGTGCAGGAGCGGGAGAGACCCAGTACTTC. Complete variable domain (other parts from reference TRBV5-1 and TRBJ2-5): KAGVTQTPRYLIKTRGQQVTLSCSPISGHRSVSWYQQTPGQGLQFLFEYFSETQRNKGNFPGRFSGRQFSNSRSEMNVSTLELGDSALYLCASSLGIRAGAGETQYFGPGTRLLVL.

V gene TRBV6-1 combines with J gene TRBJ1-3; tentatively, D is TRBD1 (6 bases). The CDR3 runs 11 residues. Trimming took 8 bases from V and 16 from J, leaving 18 bases between them. Looked up from germline, CDR1 is MNHNS and CDR2 is SASEGT. The CDR3 region is CASSARGTLYF. The CDR3, as DNA: TGTGCCAGCTCGGCGCGGGGGACACTCTATTTT.

The CDR3, as DNA: TGTGCCAGCAGCTTCGGCACGGGCGGGCCCCAGCATTTT. This sequence encodes CASSFGTGGPQHF. The J gene is TRBJ1-5, the V gene TRBV5-5; D remains ambiguous. Germline-derived CDR1 and CDR2 are SGHKS and YYEKEE (reference sequence). CDR3 length: 13 residues. V lost 2 bases, J lost 9 bases, and 12 bases lay in between.

The chain has TRBV5-1 and TRBJ2-1, with D perhaps matching TRBD1 (5 bases). From germline, CDR1 is SGHRS and CDR2 YFSETQ. The CDR3 length is 14 residues. V dropped 5 bases and J dropped 0 bases, with 9 bases sitting between them. This chain's CDR3 is CASSFDSSYNEQFF. The DNA for the CDR3 is TGCGCCAGCAGTTTTGACAGCTCCTACAATGAGCAGTTCTTC.

The chain links TRBV11-3 to TRBJ1-1; D is unclear. Trimming took off 0 bases at V and 5 bases at J, with 7 bases between the two ends. The CDR3 sequence is 13 residues long. Germline V gene data show CDR1 as SGHNT and CDR2 as YENEEA. The CDR3 region is CASSLEERTEAFF. The CDR3 DNA follows: TGTGCCAGCAGCTTAGAAGAAAGGACTGAAGCTTTCTTT. Full variable domain (outside the CDR3, taken from reference TRBV11-3 and TRBJ1-1): EAGVVQSPRYKIIEKKQPVAFWCNPISGHNTLYWYLQNLGQGPELLIRYENEEAVDDSQLPKDRFSAERLKGVDSTLKIQPAELGDSAVYLCASSLEERTEAFFGQGTRLTVV.

This clone occurred a few times. The chain uses TRBV30 and TRBJ2-5; D is unresolved. The CDR3 consists of 12 residues. Trimming took off 1 base at V and 9 bases at J, with 12 bases between the two ends. Per germline, CDR1 GTSNPN and CDR2 SVGIG (reference sequence). In nucleotides, the CDR3 is TGTGCCTGGAGTGGGGGATCATCTGCCCAGTACTTC. Its protein product is CAWSGGSSAQYF.

This clone turned up a few times. V gene TRBV5-1 combines with J gene TRBJ2-6; weak D call: TRBD2 (5 bases). The germline V gene encodes CDR1 SGHRS and CDR2 YFSETQ. This CDR3 is 16 amino acids long. Between the trimmed V and J ends, which lost 0 bases and 13 bases, there was a span of 20 bases. Written as DNA, the CDR3 is TGCGCCAGCAGCTTGGGAAGTGGGAGTCCATTCGGGGTCCTGACTTTC. This encodes CASSLGSGSPFGVLTF.

This clone appeared a few times. The chain has TRBV6-5 and TRBJ2-7; D is unclear. The germline CDR1 and CDR2 sequences are MNHEY and SVGAGI. V was pared by 0 bases and J by 2 bases, with 11 bases between. This CDR3 has 15 residues. CDR3 sequence: CASSYSLLGTYEQYF. CDR3 DNA sequence: TGTGCCAGCAGTTACTCGTTGTTGGGAACCTACGAGCAGTACTTC.

This clone showed up just a few times. V gene TRBV30 combines with J gene TRBJ2-7; 7 nucleotides agree with TRBD1. Germline values: CDR1 GTSNPN, CDR2 SVGIG (reference sequence). CDR3 length: 13 amino acids. Trimming removed 4 bases from V and 6 bases from J; junction bases left unmatched: 9. CDR3 amino acids: CAWTHRGLGEQYF. The CDR3 nucleotides are TGTGCCTGGACACACAGGGGTTTAGGCGAGCAGTACTTC.

The chain is built from TRBV11-3 and TRBJ1-2; D is undetermined. Between the trimmed V and J ends, which lost 0 bases and 4 bases, there was a span of 3 bases. CDR1 SGHNT and CDR2 YENEEA come from the germline V gene. There are 12 residues in the CDR3. CDR3 nucleotide sequence: TGTGCCAGCAGCTTAGATGTCTATGGCTACACCTTC. Its protein product is CASSLDVYGYTF.

This clone occurred a few times. The J gene is TRBJ2-3, the V gene TRBV18; 9 bases are a match to TRBD1. Unmatched junction bases numbered 4, after V lost 4 bases and J lost 5 bases. Germline V gives CDR1 KGHSH, CDR2 LQKENI. The CDR3 runs 14 residues. The CDR3 DNA sequence: TGTGCCAGCTCACTGCAGGACAGGGGAGATACGCAGTATTTT. Translation: CASSLQDRGDTQYF.

This clone was counted between two and nine times. V gene TRBV2 combines with J gene TRBJ2-3; 9 bases align to TRBD2. V lost 8 bases, J lost 1 base, and 4 bases stayed unmatched. The CDR3 is made up of 14 amino acids. Germline loops: CDR1 SNHLY, CDR2 FYNNEI. CDR3: CASARTSGTDTQYF. CDR3 in DNA: TGTGCCAGCGCACGGACTAGCGGCACAGATACGCAGTATTTT.

J is TRBJ2-5 and V is TRBV6-6; D might be TRBD2 (5 bases). The CDR3 spans 14 residues. CDR1 is MNHNY, CDR2 SVGAGI, per germline (reference sequence). Deletions cut 0 bases from V and 1 base from J, with 6 bases between. CDR3 loop: CASSYSGSQETQYF. The DNA for the CDR3 is TGTGCCAGCAGTTACTCGGGGAGCCAAGAGACCCAGTACTTC.